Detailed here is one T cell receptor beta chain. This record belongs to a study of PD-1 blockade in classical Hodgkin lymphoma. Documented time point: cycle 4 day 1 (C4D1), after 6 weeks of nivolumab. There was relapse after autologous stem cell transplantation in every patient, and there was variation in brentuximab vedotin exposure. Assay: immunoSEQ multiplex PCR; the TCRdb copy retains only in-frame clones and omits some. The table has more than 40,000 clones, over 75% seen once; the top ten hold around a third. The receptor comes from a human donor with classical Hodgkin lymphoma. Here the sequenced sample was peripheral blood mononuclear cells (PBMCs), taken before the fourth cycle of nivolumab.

The CDR3 sequence: CASSYGGVGDYGYTF. The CDR3 DNA sequence: TGTGCCAGCAGTTACGGCGGGGTTGGGGACTATGGCTACACCTTC. The chain combines TRBV6-9 with TRBJ1-2; D call uncertain. The V and J ends lost 3 bases and 3 bases respectively, with 14 bases between them. This CDR3 spans 15 amino acids. The germline V gene has CDR1 MNHGY and CDR2 SVAAGI.